The 19 T cell receptor beta chains in this list originate from one sample, sequenced in a study of blood T cell repertoires in COVID-19. Profiling relied on immunoSEQ multiplex PCR, and the TCRdb table lists in-frame clones only, not all of them. Of 55,000 to 70,000 clones in the sample, around 87% are singletons; the top ten hold over 6.5%. Sequencing used peripheral blood. The receptors come from a man aged 55 to 70 with acute or convalescent COVID-19.

CDR3 sequence: CASRATLNTEAFF. The CDR3 nucleotides read TGTGCCAGCAGGGCCACGTTAAACACTGAAGCTTTCTTT. This chain connects TRBV3-1 (or the pseudogene TRBV3-2) to TRBJ1-1; D remains ambiguous. The CDR3 contains 13 residues. Germline values: CDR1 LGHDT, CDR2 YNNKEL (reference sequence). The V gene lost 6 bases and the J gene lost 2 bases, with 10 bases spanning the gap.

This chain joins TRBV5-6 and TRBJ1-5; D might be TRBD1 (5 bases). Germline V lookup: CDR1 SGHDT, CDR2 YYEEEE. Trimming cost V 4 bases and J 0 bases, with 8 bases left between them. The CDR3 length is 14 residues. Here the CDR3 reads CASSVRVSNQPQHF. The CDR3 DNA is TGTGCCAGCAGCGTCAGGGTTAGCAATCAGCCCCAGCATTTT.

A single count supports this clone. CDR3 DNA sequence: TGTGCCAGCAGGGAAAGGACAGGGGGCACTGAAGCTTTCTTT. Protein product: CASRERTGGTEAFF. The V gene is TRBV25-1, the J gene TRBJ1-1; 10 bases fit TRBD1. Germline V lookup: CDR1 MGHDK, CDR2 SYGVNS. V trimming: 6 bases; J trimming: 4 bases; junction bases outside the gene matches: 5. The CDR3 has 14 amino acids.

The chain combines TRBV9 with TRBJ2-1; D call uncertain. Germline CDR1 and CDR2: SGDLS and YYNGEE. The V end was cut by 0 bases, the J end by 5 bases, with 6 bases between. The CDR3 totals 13 residues. The CDR3 DNA follows: TGTGCCAGCAGCGTAGGACAAAACAATGAGCAGTTCTTC. Amino acids: CASSVGQNNEQFF.

The chain uses TRBV27 and TRBJ1-2; TRBD1 matches 10 bases. The germline CDR1 and CDR2 sequences are MNHEY and SMNVEV (reference sequence). Trimming took 2 bases from V and 3 from J; bases not matched to a gene: 3. This CDR3 has 15 amino acids. The CDR3 spells CASSLKTGGHYGYTF. CDR3 sequence (DNA): TGTGCCAGCAGTTTAAAGACAGGGGGCCACTATGGCTACACCTTC.

This chain joins TRBV24-1 and TRBJ1-1; D unresolved. The CDR3 spans 14 residues. Germline V lookup: CDR1 KGHDR, CDR2 SFDVKD. Trimming took 8 bases from V and 1 from J, leaving 13 bases between them. Written as DNA, the CDR3 is TGTGCCACCAACCTCGGACGGGAGAACACTGAAGCTTTCTTT. Residues: CATNLGRENTEAFF.

This clone has only a few counts. CDR3 coding DNA: TGTGCCAGCAGAGACCCACGGGACAGACCCATGAACACTGAAGCTTTCTTT. Translating gives CASRDPRDRPMNTEAFF. This chain connects TRBV2 to TRBJ1-1; 7 bases agree with TRBD1. The germline V gene encodes CDR1 SNHLY and CDR2 FYNNEI. The length of the CDR3 is 17 residues. The V and J ends lost 6 bases and 0 bases, in that order; junction bases with no gene match: 13.

The chain recombines TRBV5-1 with TRBJ2-3; TRBD1 aligns across 7 bases. The V gene's germline CDR1 is SGHRS and CDR2 YFSETQ. The CDR3 contains 14 residues. V lost 4 bases and J lost 4; bases outside the gene matches: 6. The CDR3 coding sequence is TGCGCCAGCAGCAACTCACAGGGGTCAGATACGCAGTATTTT. Translated, it gives CASSNSQGSDTQYF.

The chain is built from TRBV6-2 or TRBV6-3 and TRBJ1-2, with D tentatively TRBD1 (6 bases). The CDR3 contains 13 residues. The V gene lost 5 bases and the J gene lost 5 bases, with 12 bases spanning the gap. From germline, CDR1 is MNHEY and CDR2 SVGEGT. The CDR3, as DNA: TGTGCCAGCAGTGAGTACAGGGCGTATGGCTACACCTTC. Protein sequence: CASSEYRAYGYTF.

The chain recombines TRBV6-5 with TRBJ1-4; tentative D call: TRBD1 (5 bases). Germline CDR1 and CDR2: MNHEY and SVGAGI. The V and J ends lost 6 bases and 8 bases respectively, with 19 bases between them. The CDR3 runs 15 residues. DNA of the CDR3: TGTGCCAGCAGCAGGTCGGGGGGGGACGGGGAAAAACTGTTTTTT. Encoded protein: CASSRSGGDGEKLFF.

The chain has TRBV21-1 and TRBJ2-3; the D call TRBD2 from the table was never checked on the DNA. TRBV21-1 is classified as a pseudogene. The CDR3 totals 18 residues. CDR3 sequence (DNA): TGTGCCAGCAGCAAGATAGAGCATGGAGCGGGGGGCACAGATACGCAGTATTTT. Translating it yields CASSKIEHGAGGTDTQYF.

The chain carries TRBV16 and TRBJ1-2, with TRBD1 matching 7 bases. Germline V lookup: CDR1 KGHSY, CDR2 FQNENV. V shed 0 bases, J shed 0 bases, and the junction held 1 base outside the gene matches. The CDR3 sequence is 15 residues long. The CDR3 DNA follows: TGTGCCAGCAGCCAATCGACAGGGACTAACTATGGCTACACCTTC. As protein: CASSQSTGTNYGYTF.

The chain carries TRBV4-3 and TRBJ2-1; D call uncertain. The CDR3 loop spans 17 amino acids. Per the germline V gene, CDR1 is LGHNA and CDR2 is YSLEER. Trimming took off 1 base at V and 2 bases at J, with 15 bases between the two ends. The CDR3 spells CASSQVSRVSAYNEQFF. CDR3 DNA sequence: TGCGCCAGCAGCCAAGTATCCCGGGTGAGCGCCTACAATGAGCAGTTCTTC.

This chain connects TRBV9 to TRBJ2-5, with 8 bases identical to TRBD2. V dropped 2 bases and J dropped 5; count of bases not matched to a gene: 11. The CDR3 runs 16 residues. Germline V CDR1 and CDR2: SGDLS, YYNGEE. The CDR3 sequence is CASSVSGGGSWETQYF. As DNA, the CDR3 is TGTGCCAGCAGCGTTTCAGGCGGGGGGTCATGGGAGACCCAGTACTTC.

The V gene is TRBV7-2, the J gene TRBJ1-4; no clear D gene. Trimming left V 2 bases short and J 5 bases short, with 6 bases between. The length of the CDR3 is 13 residues. In germline, CDR1 is SGHTA, CDR2 FQGNSA. CDR3 sequence reads: CASSLRENEKLFF. The CDR3 region has the DNA TGTGCCAGCAGCTTAAGGGAGAATGAAAAACTGTTTTTT.

V usage is TRBV30 and J usage is TRBJ1-1; no firm D call. Deletions cut 1 base from V and 8 bases from J, with 11 bases between. The CDR3 extends over 12 amino acids. Germline-derived CDR1 and CDR2 are GTSNPN and SVGIG (reference sequence). The CDR3 nucleotides are TGTGCCTGGAGTGGAGGGCAGATAGAAGCTTTCTTT. Translating gives CAWSGGQIEAFF.

The V gene is TRBV6-2 or TRBV6-3, the J gene TRBJ2-1, with 11 bases identical to TRBD2. Germline CDR1 and CDR2: MNHEY and SVGEGT. The CDR3 totals 18 residues. With V trimmed by 6 bases and J by 6 bases, 16 bases remained unmatched. The CDR3 is CASSSDRGIAGGVNEQFF. The DNA of the CDR3 is TGTGCCAGCAGCTCCGACAGGGGTATAGCGGGGGGGGTCAATGAGCAGTTCTTC.

This clone was recorded only once. The chain is built from TRBV6-1 and TRBJ2-3, with D hard to call. The CDR3 covers 15 residues. V dropped 0 bases and J dropped 0 bases, with 7 bases sitting between them. Germline V lookup: CDR1 MNHNS, CDR2 SASEGT. The CDR3 spells CASSEAAVSTDTQYF. The CDR3 DNA reads as TGTGCCAGCAGTGAAGCCGCGGTCAGCACAGATACGCAGTATTTT.

The chain has TRBV30 and TRBJ1-1; 7 nucleotides agree with TRBD1. Germline V gene sequence: CDR1 GTSNPN, CDR2 SVGIG (reference sequence). CDR3 length: 13 residues. V gave up 4 bases and J gave up 4 bases; unmatched junction bases: 6. This CDR3 is CAWILTGFTEAFF. CDR3 DNA: TGTGCCTGGATATTGACAGGGTTCACTGAAGCTTTCTTT.